This T cell receptor (beta chain) emerged from a study of patients and donors after allogeneic stem cell transplantation. CDR1 and CDR2 from the germline V gene are SGHTA and FQGTGA. Trimming cost V 1 base and J 6 bases, with 9 bases left between them. The CDR3 runs 14 residues. MiXCR, run by TCRdb on the RT-PCR reads, gives a single entry per CDR3 protein. The table has about 400,000 distinct CDR3 sequences, 16% seen once. The TCR was taken from a human donor who was either an allogeneic HSCT recipient or a stem cell or donor lymphocyte infusion donor (not recorded which). It is not recorded whose cells these are; they may come from a transplant donor. Sequencing was performed on blood, either unsorted or a sorted T cell fraction (not recorded which). This chain links TRBV7-3 with TRBJ2-2; D not resolved. CDR3 region: CASSLNPTAGELFF. CDR3 nucleotides: TGTGCCAGCAGCTTAAATCCCACCGCCGGGGAGCTGTTTTTT.